This passage covers 6 T cell receptor beta chains from one sample sequenced in a study of T-cell reconstitution after alpha-beta-depleted transplantation in children. The authors prepared the TCRbeta library with unique molecular identifiers. In TCRdb, the PCR reads were re-called with MiXCR into one record per CDR3 protein. The table lists hundreds of thousands of distinct CDR3 sequences, approximately 15% of them singletons. Material: PBMCs from the stem cell graft donor, obtained from the stem cell graft. All receptors come from a human donor who donated a stem cell graft to a child with acute myeloid leukemia.

A word on this clonotype: At one end the junction does not follow the germline gene, possibly because of a read error. The rearrangement uses TRBV12-3 or TRBV12-4 and TRBJ2-2; 9 nucleotides match TRBD2. The CDR3 sequence is 15 residues long. CDR3 sequence: CASSLAGSGPGELFF. CDR3 DNA sequence: TGTGCCAGCAGTCTAGCGGGGTCGGGCCCGGGGGAGCTGTTTTTT.

This clonotype was recorded many times. The V call is TRBV20-1, the J call TRBJ1-5; D unresolved. The germline gives CDR1 DFQATT, CDR2 SNEGSKA (reference sequence). Trimming removed 3 bases at V and 0 bases at J, with 12 bases between. The CDR3 covers 15 residues. The CDR3 region is CSARARTDSNQPQHF. In DNA, the CDR3 is TGCAGTGCTAGGGCCCGGACGGATAGCAATCAGCCCCAGCATTTT.

This CDR3 is CASSSIISEEAFF. As DNA, the CDR3 is TGTGCCAGCAGTTCGATCATCAGCGAGGAAGCTTTCTTT. The V gene is TRBV28, the J gene TRBJ1-1, with unresolved D. With 4 bases removed from V and 8 bases from J, the gap between germline ends came to 14 bases. The CDR3 totals 13 residues. The germline CDR1 and CDR2 sequences are MDHEN and SYDVKM.

To note about this clonotype: A much more abundant neighbour one base away suggests this may be a read error. The chain links TRBV27 to TRBJ1-2, with no clear D. CDR3 size: 15 residues. Germline lookup yields CDR1 MNHEY and CDR2 SMNVEV (reference sequence). This chain's CDR3 is CASSSGRQLNCGYTF. CDR3 in DNA: TGTGCCAGCAGTTCCGGCCGGCAGTTAAACTGTGGCTACACCTTC.

This clonotype has just a few counts. The V call is TRBV5-4, the J call TRBJ2-1; no firm D call. The CDR3 is made up of 16 amino acids. Germline CDR1 SGHNT, CDR2 YYREEE (reference sequence). V lost 0 bases and J 0 bases, leaving 10 bases between the germline ends. CDR3 bases: TGTGCCAGCAGCTTGGAGGGATCCCTCTCCTACAATGAGCAGTTCTTC. The encoded protein is CASSLEGSLSYNEQFF.

In this sample, this clonotype turned up once. The chain links TRBV18 to TRBJ2-3, with D possibly TRBD2 on 6 matching bases. Trimming took off 0 bases at V and 6 bases at J, with 16 bases between the two ends. Germline V gene lookup returns CDR1 KGHSH and CDR2 LQKENI. This CDR3 comprises 16 residues. The CDR3 protein is CASSPPEGYRVDTQYF. In DNA, the CDR3 is TGTGCCAGCTCACCACCGGAGGGCTACCGCGTGGATACGCAGTATTTT.